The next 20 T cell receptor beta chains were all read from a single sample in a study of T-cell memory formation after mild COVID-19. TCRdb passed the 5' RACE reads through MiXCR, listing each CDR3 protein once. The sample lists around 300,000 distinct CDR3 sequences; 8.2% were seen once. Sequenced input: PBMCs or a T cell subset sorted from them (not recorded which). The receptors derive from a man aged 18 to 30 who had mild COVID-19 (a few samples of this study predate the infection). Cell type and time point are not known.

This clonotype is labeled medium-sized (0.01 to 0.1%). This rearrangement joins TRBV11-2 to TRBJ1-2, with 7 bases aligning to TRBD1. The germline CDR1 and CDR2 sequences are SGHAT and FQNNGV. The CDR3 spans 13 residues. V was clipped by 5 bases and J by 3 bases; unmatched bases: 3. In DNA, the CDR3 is TGTGCCAGCAGCCCTGGACAGGACTATGGCTACACCTTC. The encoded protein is CASSPGQDYGYTF. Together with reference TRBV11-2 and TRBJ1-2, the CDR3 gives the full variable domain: EAGVAQSPRYKIIEKRQSVAFWCNPISGHATLYWYQQILGQGPKLLIQFQNNGVVDDSQLPKDRFSAERLKGVDSTLKIQPAKLEDSAVYLCASSPGQDYGYTFGSGTRLTVV.

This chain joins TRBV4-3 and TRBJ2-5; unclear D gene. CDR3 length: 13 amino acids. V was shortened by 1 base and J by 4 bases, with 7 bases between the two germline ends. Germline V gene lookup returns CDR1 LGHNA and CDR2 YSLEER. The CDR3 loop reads CASSQVGVETQYF. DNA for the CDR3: TGCGCCAGCAGCCAAGTTGGGGTAGAGACCCAGTACTTC.

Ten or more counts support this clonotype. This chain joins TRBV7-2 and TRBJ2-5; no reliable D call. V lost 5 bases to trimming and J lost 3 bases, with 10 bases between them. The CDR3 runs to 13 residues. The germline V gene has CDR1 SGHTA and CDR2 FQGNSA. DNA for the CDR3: TGTGCCAGCAGCGTACGCATCGAAGAGACCCAGTACTTC. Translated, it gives CASSVRIEETQYF.

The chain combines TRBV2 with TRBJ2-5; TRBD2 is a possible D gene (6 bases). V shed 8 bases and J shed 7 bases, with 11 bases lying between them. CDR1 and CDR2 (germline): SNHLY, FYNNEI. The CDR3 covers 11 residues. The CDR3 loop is CASGTLGTQYF. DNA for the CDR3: TGTGCCAGCGGGACTTTGGGGACCCAGTACTTC. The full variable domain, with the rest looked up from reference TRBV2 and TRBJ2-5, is EPEVTQTPSHQVTQMGQEVILRCVPISNHLYFYWYRQILGQKVEFLVSFYNNEISEKSEIFDDQFSVERPDGSNFTLKIRSTKLEDSAMYFCASGTLGTQYFGPGTRLLVL.

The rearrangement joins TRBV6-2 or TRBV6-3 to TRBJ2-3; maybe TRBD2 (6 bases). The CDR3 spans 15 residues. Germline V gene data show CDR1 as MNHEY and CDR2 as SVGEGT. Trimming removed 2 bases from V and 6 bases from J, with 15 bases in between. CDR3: CASSYRRDGLDTQYF. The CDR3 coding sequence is TGTGCCAGCAGTTACCGGCGGGACGGACTCGATACGCAGTATTTT.

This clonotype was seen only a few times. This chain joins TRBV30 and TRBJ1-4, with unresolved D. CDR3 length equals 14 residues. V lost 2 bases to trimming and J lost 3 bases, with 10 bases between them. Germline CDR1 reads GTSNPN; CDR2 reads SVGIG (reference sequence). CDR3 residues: CAWSNGQPNEKLFF. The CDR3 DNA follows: TGTGCCTGGAGTAACGGCCAGCCTAATGAAAAACTGTTTTTT.

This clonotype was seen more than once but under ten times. The CDR3, as DNA: TGTGCCAGCAGCTTAGGAGGCAGGGTGCGGGAAAAACTGTTTTTT. Its protein is CASSLGGRVREKLFF. The chain recombines TRBV7-9 with TRBJ1-4, with a weak D call TRBD1 (5 bases). CDR3 size: 15 residues. Trimming pared 1 base from V and 8 bases from J, leaving 14 bases between. Germline CDR1 and CDR2: SEHNR and FQNEAQ (reference sequence).

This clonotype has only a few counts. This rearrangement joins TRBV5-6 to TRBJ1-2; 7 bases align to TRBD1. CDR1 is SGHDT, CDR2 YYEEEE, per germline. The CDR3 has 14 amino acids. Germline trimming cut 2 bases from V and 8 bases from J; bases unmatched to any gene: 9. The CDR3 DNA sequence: TGTGCCAGCAGCTTTGACAGGGCGCGTTACGGCTACACCTTC. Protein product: CASSFDRARYGYTF.

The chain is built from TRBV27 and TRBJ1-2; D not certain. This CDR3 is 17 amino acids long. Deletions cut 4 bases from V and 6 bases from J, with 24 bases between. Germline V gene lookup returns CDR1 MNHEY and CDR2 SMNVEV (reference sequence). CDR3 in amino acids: CASSSFDSLHTTDGYTF. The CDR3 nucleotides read TGTGCCAGCAGTTCCTTCGATAGTCTCCACACCACAGATGGCTACACCTTC.

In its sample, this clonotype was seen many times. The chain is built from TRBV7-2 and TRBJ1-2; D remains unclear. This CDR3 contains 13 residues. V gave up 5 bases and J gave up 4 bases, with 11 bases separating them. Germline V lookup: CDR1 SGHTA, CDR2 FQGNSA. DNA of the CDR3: TGTGCCAGCAGCCCTACTTCGGGCTATGGCTACACCTTC. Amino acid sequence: CASSPTSGYGYTF.

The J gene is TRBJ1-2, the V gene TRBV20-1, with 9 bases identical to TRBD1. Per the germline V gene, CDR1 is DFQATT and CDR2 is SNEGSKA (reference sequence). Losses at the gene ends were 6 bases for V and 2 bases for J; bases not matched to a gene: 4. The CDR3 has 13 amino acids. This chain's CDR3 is CSADGTGNYGYTF. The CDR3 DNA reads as TGCAGTGCCGACGGGACAGGGAACTATGGCTACACCTTC.

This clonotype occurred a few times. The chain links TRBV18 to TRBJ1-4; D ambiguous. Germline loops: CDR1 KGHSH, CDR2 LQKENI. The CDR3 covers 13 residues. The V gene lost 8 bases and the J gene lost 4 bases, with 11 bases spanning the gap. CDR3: CASRQVLNEKLFF. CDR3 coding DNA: TGTGCCAGCCGTCAAGTCCTTAATGAAAAACTGTTTTTT.

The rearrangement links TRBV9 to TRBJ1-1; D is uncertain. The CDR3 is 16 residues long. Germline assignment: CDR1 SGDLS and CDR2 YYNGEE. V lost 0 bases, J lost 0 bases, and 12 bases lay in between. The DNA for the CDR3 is TGTGCCAGCAGCGTAGCTCCGTCTGGAATGAACACTGAAGCTTTCTTT. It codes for CASSVAPSGMNTEAFF.

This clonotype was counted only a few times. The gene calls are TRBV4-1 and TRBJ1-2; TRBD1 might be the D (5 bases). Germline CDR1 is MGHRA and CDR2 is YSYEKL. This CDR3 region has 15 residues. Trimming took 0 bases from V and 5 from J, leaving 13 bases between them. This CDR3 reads CASSQDEGRSYGYTF. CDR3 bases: TGCGCCAGCAGCCAAGATGAGGGGCGCTCTTATGGCTACACCTTC.

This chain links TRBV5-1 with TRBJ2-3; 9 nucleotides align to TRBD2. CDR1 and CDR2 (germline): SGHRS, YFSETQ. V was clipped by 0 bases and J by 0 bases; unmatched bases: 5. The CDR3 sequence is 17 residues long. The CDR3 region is CASSLAPSGASTDTQYF. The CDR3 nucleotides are TGCGCCAGCAGCTTGGCCCCTAGCGGGGCTAGCACAGATACGCAGTATTTT.

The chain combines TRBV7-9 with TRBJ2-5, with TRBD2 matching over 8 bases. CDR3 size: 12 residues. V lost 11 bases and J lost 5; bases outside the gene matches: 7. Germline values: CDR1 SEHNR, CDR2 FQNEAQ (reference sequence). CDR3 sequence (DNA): TGTGCCGGCCGGGGGGGCCGGGAGACCCAGTACTTC. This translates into CAGRGGRETQYF.

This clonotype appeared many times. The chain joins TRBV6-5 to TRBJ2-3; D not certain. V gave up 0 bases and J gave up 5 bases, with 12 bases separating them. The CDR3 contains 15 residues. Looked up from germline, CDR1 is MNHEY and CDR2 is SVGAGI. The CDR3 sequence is CASSYSGKFRDTQYF. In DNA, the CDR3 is TGTGCCAGCAGTTACTCGGGGAAGTTCCGAGATACGCAGTATTTT.

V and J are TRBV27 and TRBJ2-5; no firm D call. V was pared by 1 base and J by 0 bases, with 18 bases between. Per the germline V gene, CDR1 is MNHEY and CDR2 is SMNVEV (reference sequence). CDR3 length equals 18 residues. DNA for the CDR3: TGTGCCAGCAGTTTATTCCGGCCCCCGGCTCTGTACCAAGAGACCCAGTACTTC. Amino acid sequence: CASSLFRPPALYQETQYF.

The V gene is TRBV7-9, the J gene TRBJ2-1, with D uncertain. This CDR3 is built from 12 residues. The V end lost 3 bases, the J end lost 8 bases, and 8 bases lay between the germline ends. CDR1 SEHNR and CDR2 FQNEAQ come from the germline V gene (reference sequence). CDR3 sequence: CASSFTWDEQFF. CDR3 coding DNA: TGTGCCAGCAGCTTTACGTGGGATGAGCAGTTCTTC.

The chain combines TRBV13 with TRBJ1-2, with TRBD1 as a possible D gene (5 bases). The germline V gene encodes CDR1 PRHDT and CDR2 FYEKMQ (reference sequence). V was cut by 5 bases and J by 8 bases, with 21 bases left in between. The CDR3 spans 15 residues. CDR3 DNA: TGTGCCAGCAGCCTCCGCGGTGGGGCTCCGGGGGGCTACACCTTC. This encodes CASSLRGGAPGGYTF.